This is a list of T cell receptor beta chains from one sample in a study of CD8 T cells in ankylosing spondylitis. One entry per CDR3 protein results from TCRdb running MiXCR on the 5' RACE reads. This sample has approximately 200,000 distinct CDR3 sequences; 10% to 15% occur once, and the top ten carry approximately 9.9%. Sequenced sample: blood, either unsorted or a sorted T cell fraction (not recorded which). These receptors were collected from a female donor with ankylosing spondylitis or in good health (not recorded which). Each CDR3 is given with its conserved first and last residue. A D gene is named only where the DNA matches it firmly. A clone size is listed for some rows: how often the clone was seen (once, few, many), or a class if it is expanded.

d_call	v_call	j_call	clone_size	cdr3_nt	cdr3_aa
TRBD2	TRBV24-1	TRBJ2-3	many	TGTGCCACCAGTGTACTAGCGGGAGGTCCCGGTCCGAGCACAGATACGCAGTATTTT	CATSVLAGGPGPSTDTQYF
-	TRBV27	TRBJ2-3	few	TGTGCCAGCAGTCCGAGGACCTCTCCCGTCACAGATACGCAGTATTTT	CASSPRTSPVTDTQYF
TRBD2	TRBV20-1	TRBJ2-1	-	TGCAGTGCTAGAGGGAACGTGGGGGGGGCTAGCGGGAGGGGTGAGCAGTTCTTC	CSARGNVGGASGRGEQFF
TRBD2	TRBV10-2	TRBJ2-3	many	TGCGCCACCTTACAGCGGGTGGAGGGAGGGACGCAGTATTTT	CATLQRVEGGTQYF
-	TRBV7-2	TRBJ2-3	many	TGTGCCAGCAGCCCAGAAGGGTACACAGATACGCAGTATTTT	CASSPEGYTDTQYF
TRBD1	TRBV5-1	TRBJ1-5	many	TGCGCCAGCAGCGAAACGACAGGGCCCAATCAGCCCCAGCATTTT	CASSETTGPNQPQHF
-	TRBV5-1	TRBJ2-1	many	TGCGCCAGCAGCTTGGACGGTCCCTCGGGCTCCTACAATGAGCAGTTCTTC	CASSLDGPSGSYNEQFF
-	TRBV28	TRBJ2-5	-	TGTGCCAGCAGTAAAGGGACGCTACGAGAGACCCAGTACTTC	CASSKGTLRETQYF
-	TRBV9	TRBJ1-3	many	TGTGCCAGCAGCGTTGACCTAACTGGAAACACCATATATTTT	CASSVDLTGNTIYF
TRBD1	TRBV6-2/TRBV6-3	TRBJ1-1	-	TGTGCCAGCAGGGACAGGAAACCCCGCACTGAAGCTTTCTTT	CASRDRKPRTEAFF
-	TRBV10-3	TRBJ2-1	many	TGTGCCATCACCGGAGGGGTGGGTGAGCAGTTCTTC	CAITGGVGEQFF
-	TRBV19	TRBJ2-1	many	TGTGCCAGTCGACTAGGATCCTACAATGAGCAGTTCTTC	CASRLGSYNEQFF
-	TRBV20-1	TRBJ2-1	many	TGCAGTGCCTCGGCTTTAGGGCTTCTCGGAGAGCAGTTCTTC	CSASALGLLGEQFF
-	TRBV20-1	TRBJ2-3	-	TGCAGTGCTCCGAGCGGGACAGATACGCAGTATTTT	CSAPSGTDTQYF
-	TRBV6-5	TRBJ1-6	many	TGTGCCAGCAGTTACAAATTCAGGGGAAGCTCCTATAATTCACCCCTCCACTTT	CASSYKFRGSSYNSPLHF
-	TRBV6-2/TRBV6-3	TRBJ1-2	many	TGTGCCAGCAGCCATGAGACAGGTCGCAACTATGGCTACACCTTC	CASSHETGRNYGYTF
-	TRBV5-1	TRBJ1-1	few	TGCGCCAGCCACGCGGGGGATGGGACTGAAGCTTTCTTT	CASHAGDGTEAFF
TRBD2	TRBV20-1	TRBJ2-1	many	TGCAGTGCTAGAGGACTAGCGGGAGTGGGCAATGAGCAGTTCTTC	CSARGLAGVGNEQFF
TRBD2	TRBV5-1	TRBJ2-5	once	TGCGCCAGCAGCTTGGGAGGACTAGCGGGAGAGACCCAGTACTTC	CASSLGGLAGETQYF
-	TRBV5-1	TRBJ2-1	many	TGCGCCAGCAGCCTCCAGGGGGGGGTACAGTCGAATGAGCAGTTCTTC	CASSLQGGVQSNEQFF
-	TRBV7-2	TRBJ2-7	few	TGTGCCAGCAGCTCCGCTGACGGGGGAGAGCAGTACTTC	CASSSADGGEQYF
-	TRBV29-1	TRBJ1-1	many	TGCAGCGTTGAGGCGCAGGGGAACACTGAAGCTTTCTTT	CSVEAQGNTEAFF
TRBD1	TRBV12-3/TRBV12-4	TRBJ1-6	many	TGTGCCAGCAGCCTGACACCGGGACAGGGGAATTCACCCCTCCACTTT	CASSLTPGQGNSPLHF
-	TRBV20-1	TRBJ2-3	many	TGCAGTGCTAGCGGAACTAAGGAGCCCACAGATACGCAGTATTTT	CSASGTKEPTDTQYF
-	TRBV12-3/TRBV12-4	TRBJ2-4	many	TGTGCCAGCAGTATGGCCTCGAAAAAAAACATTCAGTACTTC	CASSMASKKNIQYF
-	TRBV5-1	TRBJ2-6	many	TGCGCCAGCAGCGCGGGTAGGACAGAGCGTCTCTCTGGGGCCAACGTCCTGACTTTC	CASSAGRTERLSGANVLTF
-	TRBV15	TRBJ2-2	many	TGTGCCACCAGCAGAGTTACCGGGGAGCTGTTTTTT	CATSRVTGELFF
TRBD1	TRBV29-1	TRBJ2-4	few	TGCAGCGCGAGCCCACAGGGGAACCGAAACATTCAGTACTTC	CSASPQGNRNIQYF
TRBD2	TRBV5-5	TRBJ2-7	-	TGTGCCAGCAGCTTGGTTAGCGGGCGATCCTCCTACGAGCAGTACTTC	CASSLVSGRSSYEQYF